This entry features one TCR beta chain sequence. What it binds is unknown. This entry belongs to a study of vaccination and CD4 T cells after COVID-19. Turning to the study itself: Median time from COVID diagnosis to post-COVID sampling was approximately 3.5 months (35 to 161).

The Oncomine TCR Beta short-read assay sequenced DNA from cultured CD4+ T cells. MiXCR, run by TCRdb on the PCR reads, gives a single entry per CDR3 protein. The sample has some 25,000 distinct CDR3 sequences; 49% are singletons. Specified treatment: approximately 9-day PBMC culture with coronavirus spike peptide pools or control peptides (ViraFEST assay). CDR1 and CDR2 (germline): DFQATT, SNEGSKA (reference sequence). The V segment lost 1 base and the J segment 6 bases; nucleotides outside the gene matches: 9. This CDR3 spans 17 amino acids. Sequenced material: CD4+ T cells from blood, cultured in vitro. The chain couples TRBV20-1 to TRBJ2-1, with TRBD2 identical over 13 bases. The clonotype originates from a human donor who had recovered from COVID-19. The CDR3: CSARVSRTSGSFNEQFF. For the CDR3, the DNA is TGCAGTGCTAGAGTTTCGAGGACTAGCGGGAGCTTCAATGAGCAGTTCTTC.